Presented here are 2 T cell receptor beta chains from one specimen sequenced in a study of vaccination and CD4 T cells after COVID-19. Sequencing of cultured CD4+ T cell DNA used the Oncomine TCR Beta short-read assay. TCRdb reanalysed the PCR reads using MiXCR and keeps one entry per CDR3 protein. The data show 15,000 to 20,000 distinct CDR3 sequences, 49% seen once. These receptors' targets are unknown. The treatment: approximately nine-day PBMC culture with coronavirus spike peptide pools or control peptides (ViraFEST assay). Sequencing was done on a sample of CD4+ T cells from blood, cultured in vitro. All receptors come from a human donor who had recovered from COVID-19.

This chain connects TRBV6-1 to TRBJ2-1, with D possibly TRBD2 on 6 matching bases. The CDR3 length is 14 residues. The germline CDR1 and CDR2 sequences are MNHNS and SASEGT. Trimming took off 7 bases at V and 6 bases at J, with 16 bases between the two ends. The CDR3 protein is CASTAKRESNEQFF. The CDR3 nucleotides read TGTGCCAGCACCGCCAAACGGGAGAGCAATGAGCAGTTCTTC.

The chain links TRBV12-3 or TRBV12-4 to TRBJ1-6; no definite D call. The CDR3 is 13 residues long. Between the trimmed V and J ends, which lost 7 bases and 7 bases, there was a span of 11 bases. The CDR3 DNA reads as TGTGCCAGCACCCAAACGGGGAATTCACCCCTCCACTTT. Protein product: CASTQTGNSPLHF.